The sequence of this T cell receptor (beta chain) was determined in a study of T cell changes during pregnancy in multiple sclerosis (dated by TCRdb to about 2019). Some background on the complete study: The study looked at changes in the T cell repertoire across pregnancy in women with multiple sclerosis.

Libraries were constructed by the immunoSEQ multiplex PCR assay. This is the immuneACCESS table as TCRdb keeps it, with only in-frame sequences that have V and J called. A part of the clones is gone; compared with another copy, unresolved V genes explain less than half, and the rest is unexplained. Recorded for this sample are tens of thousands of clones; roughly 89% of them occurred a single time. Just under 2% of the sample goes to the ten largest clones. The CDR3 spans 16 residues, from the cysteine through the phenylalanine. CDR3 DNA is the only sequence kept; it has 48 bases, read in frame from the first base. The germline V gene (reference sequence) provides CDR1 PRHDT and CDR2 FYEKMQ. From V the trimming removes 6 bases and from J it removes 8 bases, while the gene matches leave 10 bases of the junction unaccounted for. Comment on this clone: No cognate antigen has been identified for it. No much larger clone exists at a distance of one base, and base qualities are not known.

The sequence was collected from a female donor with multiple sclerosis, enrolled in a pregnancy study. The chain was built from TRBV13 and TRBJ2-1, and TRBD2 matches 13 of the central bases. Source: peripheral blood, taken in the second trimester of pregnancy. The CDR3 protein sequence reads: CASRFWGLAGFDEQFF. DNA sequence: TGTGCCAGCAGGTTTTGGGGACTAGCGGGGTTCGATGAGCAGTTCTTC.